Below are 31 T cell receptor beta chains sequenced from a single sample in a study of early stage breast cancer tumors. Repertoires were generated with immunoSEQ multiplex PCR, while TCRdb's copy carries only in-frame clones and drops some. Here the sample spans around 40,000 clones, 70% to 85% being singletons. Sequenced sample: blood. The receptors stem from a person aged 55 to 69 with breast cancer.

The CDR3 loop is CASSIAGDRNQPQHF. CDR3 nucleotides: TGTGCCAGTAGTATCGCCGGGGACCGCAATCAGCCCCAGCATTTT. The chain is built from TRBV19 and TRBJ1-5, with D tentatively TRBD1 (5 bases). The length of the CDR3 is 15 residues. V was pared by 3 bases and J by 2 bases, with 11 bases between. Germline CDR1 and CDR2: LNHDA and SQIVND (reference sequence).

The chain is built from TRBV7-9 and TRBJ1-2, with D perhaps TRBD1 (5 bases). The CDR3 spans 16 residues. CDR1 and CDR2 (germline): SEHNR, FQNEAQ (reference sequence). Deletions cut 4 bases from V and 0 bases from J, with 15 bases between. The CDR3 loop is CASSSSGRLTNYGYTF. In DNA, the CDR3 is TGTGCCAGCAGCTCTTCGGGGCGCCTTACTAACTATGGCTACACCTTC.

The CDR3 DNA follows: TGTGCCAGCAGTGAAGGTGGGGGCCCCGAAGCTTTCTTT. It encodes CASSEGGGPEAFF. The chain couples TRBV6-1 to TRBJ1-1, with a weak D call TRBD1 (6 bases). This CDR3 spans 13 amino acids. From germline, CDR1 is MNHNS and CDR2 SASEGT. V lost 1 base and J lost 8, with 11 bases in between.

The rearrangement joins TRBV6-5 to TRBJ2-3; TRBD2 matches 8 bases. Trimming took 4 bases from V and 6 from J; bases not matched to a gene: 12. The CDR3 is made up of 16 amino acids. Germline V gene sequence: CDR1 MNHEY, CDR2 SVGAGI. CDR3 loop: CASSFLLAGTRDTQYF. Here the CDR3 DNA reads TGTGCCAGCAGTTTTCTTCTAGCGGGCACGAGGGATACGCAGTATTTT.

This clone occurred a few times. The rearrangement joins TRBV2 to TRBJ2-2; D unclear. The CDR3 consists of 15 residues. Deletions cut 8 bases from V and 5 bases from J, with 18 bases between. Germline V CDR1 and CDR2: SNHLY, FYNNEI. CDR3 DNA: TGTGCCAGCGGTCGAACTTTCCTGGGGACCGGGGAGCTGTTTTTT. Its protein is CASGRTFLGTGELFF.

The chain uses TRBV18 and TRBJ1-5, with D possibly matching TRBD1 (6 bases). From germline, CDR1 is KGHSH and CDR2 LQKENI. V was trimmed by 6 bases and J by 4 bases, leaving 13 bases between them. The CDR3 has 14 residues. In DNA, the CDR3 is TGTGCCAGCTCGCCAACAGGGTTTAATCAGCCCCAGCATTTT. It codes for CASSPTGFNQPQHF.

The CDR3 nucleotides are TGCAGCGCCTCCCCCCGGGACTTAAGCACTGAAGCTTTCTTT. It codes for CSASPRDLSTEAFF. The chain has TRBV29-1 and TRBJ1-1; D is possibly TRBD1 (5 bases). Per germline, CDR1 SQVTM and CDR2 ANQGSEA. V was trimmed by 7 bases and J by 4 bases, leaving 19 bases between them. The CDR3 totals 14 residues.

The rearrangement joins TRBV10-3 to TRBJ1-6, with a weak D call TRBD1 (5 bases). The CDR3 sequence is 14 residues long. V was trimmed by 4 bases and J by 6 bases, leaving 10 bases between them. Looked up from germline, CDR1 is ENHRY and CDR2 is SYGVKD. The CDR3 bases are TGTGCCATCAGTGGCGGGGCTGGTAATTCACCCCTCCACTTT. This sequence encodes CAISGGAGNSPLHF.

CDR3 sequence: CAWSGDRGPYNEQFF. The DNA of the CDR3 is TGTGCCTGGAGTGGGGACAGGGGTCCCTACAATGAGCAGTTCTTC. The chain links TRBV30 to TRBJ2-1; 10 nucleotides align to TRBD1. This CDR3 region has 15 residues. From germline, CDR1 is GTSNPN and CDR2 SVGIG (reference sequence). Unmatched junction bases numbered 2, after V lost 1 base and J lost 2 bases.

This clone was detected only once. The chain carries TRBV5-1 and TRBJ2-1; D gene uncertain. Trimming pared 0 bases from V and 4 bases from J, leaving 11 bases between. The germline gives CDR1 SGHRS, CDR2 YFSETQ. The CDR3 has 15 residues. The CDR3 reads CASSLGLGIYNEQFF. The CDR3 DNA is TGCGCCAGCAGCTTGGGGCTGGGGATTTACAATGAGCAGTTCTTC. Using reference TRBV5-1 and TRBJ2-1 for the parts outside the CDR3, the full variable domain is KAGVTQTPRYLIKTRGQQVTLSCSPISGHRSVSWYQQTPGQGLQFLFEYFSETQRNKGNFPGRFSGRQFSNSRSEMNVSTLELGDSALYLCASSLGLGIYNEQFFGPGTRLTVL.

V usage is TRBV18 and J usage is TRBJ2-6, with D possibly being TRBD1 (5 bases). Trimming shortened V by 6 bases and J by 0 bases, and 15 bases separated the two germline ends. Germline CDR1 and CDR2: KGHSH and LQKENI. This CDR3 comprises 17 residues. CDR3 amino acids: CASSHIEQVSGANVLTF. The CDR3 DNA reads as TGTGCCAGCTCTCATATTGAACAGGTCTCTGGGGCCAACGTCCTGACTTTC.

CDR3 in DNA: TGTGCCAGCAGTTACTCGGGGCGCCAAGTCTATGGCTACACCTTC. Encoded protein: CASSYSGRQVYGYTF. The rearrangement links TRBV6-5 to TRBJ1-2, with a possible D match to TRBD1 (5 bases). The ends were cut back, 0 bases at V and 4 bases at J, with 12 bases in the middle. The CDR3 extends over 15 amino acids. Germline CDR1 reads MNHEY; CDR2 reads SVGAGI.

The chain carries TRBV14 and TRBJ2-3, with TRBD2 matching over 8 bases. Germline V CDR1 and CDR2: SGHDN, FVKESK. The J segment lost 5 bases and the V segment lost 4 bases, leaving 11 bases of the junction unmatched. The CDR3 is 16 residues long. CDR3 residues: CASSRRRGAIQDTQYF. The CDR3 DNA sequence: TGTGCCAGCAGCCGGCGGCGGGGGGCCATCCAAGATACGCAGTATTTT.

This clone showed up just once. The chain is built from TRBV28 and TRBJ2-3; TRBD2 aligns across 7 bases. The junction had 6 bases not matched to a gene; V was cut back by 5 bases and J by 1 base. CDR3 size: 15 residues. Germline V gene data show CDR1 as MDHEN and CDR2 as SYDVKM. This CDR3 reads CASSLPAGGTDTQYF. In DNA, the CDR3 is TGTGCCAGCAGTCTCCCTGCGGGGGGCACAGATACGCAGTATTTT.

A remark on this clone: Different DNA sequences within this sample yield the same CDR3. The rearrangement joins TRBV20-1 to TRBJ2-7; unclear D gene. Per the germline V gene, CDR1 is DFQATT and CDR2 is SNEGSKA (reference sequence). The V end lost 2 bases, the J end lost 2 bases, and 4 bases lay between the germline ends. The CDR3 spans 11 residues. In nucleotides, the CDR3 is TGCAGTGCTAGAACGACCTACGAGCAGTACTTC. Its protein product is CSARTTYEQYF.

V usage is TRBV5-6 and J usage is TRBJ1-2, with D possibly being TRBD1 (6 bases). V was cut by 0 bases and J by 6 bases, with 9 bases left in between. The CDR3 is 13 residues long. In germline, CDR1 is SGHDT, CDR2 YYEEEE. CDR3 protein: CASSLARGDGYTF. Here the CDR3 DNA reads TGTGCCAGCAGCTTGGCCAGGGGCGATGGCTACACCTTC.

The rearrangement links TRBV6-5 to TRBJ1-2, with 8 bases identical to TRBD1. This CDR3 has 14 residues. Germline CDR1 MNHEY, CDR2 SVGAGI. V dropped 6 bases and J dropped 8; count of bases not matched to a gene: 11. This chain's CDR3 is CASRGTGEVQGYTF. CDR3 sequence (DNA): TGTGCCAGCAGGGGGACAGGTGAAGTTCAAGGCTACACCTTC.

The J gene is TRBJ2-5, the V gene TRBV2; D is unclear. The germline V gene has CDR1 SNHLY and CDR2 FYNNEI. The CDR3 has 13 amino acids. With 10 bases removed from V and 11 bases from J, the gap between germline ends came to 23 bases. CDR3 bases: TGTGCCACCCGCGGCTTGGACGCCGTCAAGCAGTACTTC. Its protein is CATRGLDAVKQYF. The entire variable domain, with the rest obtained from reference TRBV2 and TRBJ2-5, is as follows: EPEVTQTPSHQVTQMGQEVILRCVPISNHLYFYWYRQILGQKVEFLVSFYNNEISEKSEIFDDQFSVERPDGSNFTLKIRSTKLEDSAMYFCATRGLDAVKQYFGPGTRLLVL.

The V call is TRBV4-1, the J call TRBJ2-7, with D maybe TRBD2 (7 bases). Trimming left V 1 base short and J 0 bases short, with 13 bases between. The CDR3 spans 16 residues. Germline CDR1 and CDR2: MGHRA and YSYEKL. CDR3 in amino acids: CASSQGAGATSYEQYF. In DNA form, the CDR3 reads TGCGCCAGCAGCCAAGGGGCGGGGGCCACCTCCTACGAGCAGTACTTC.

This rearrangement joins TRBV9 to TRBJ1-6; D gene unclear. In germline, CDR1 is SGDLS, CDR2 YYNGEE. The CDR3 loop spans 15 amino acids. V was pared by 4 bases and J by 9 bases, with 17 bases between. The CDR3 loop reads CASSSPGEGSSPLHF. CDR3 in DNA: TGTGCCAGCAGCTCTCCCGGGGAAGGGTCTTCACCCCTCCACTTT.

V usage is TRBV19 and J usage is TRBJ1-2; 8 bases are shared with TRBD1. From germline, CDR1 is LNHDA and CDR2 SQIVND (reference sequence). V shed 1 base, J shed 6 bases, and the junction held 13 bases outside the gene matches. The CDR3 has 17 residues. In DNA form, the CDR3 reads TGTGCCAGTAGTATAGTGCCCTCTCGACAGGGGCGGGATGGCTACACCTTC. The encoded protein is CASSIVPSRQGRDGYTF.

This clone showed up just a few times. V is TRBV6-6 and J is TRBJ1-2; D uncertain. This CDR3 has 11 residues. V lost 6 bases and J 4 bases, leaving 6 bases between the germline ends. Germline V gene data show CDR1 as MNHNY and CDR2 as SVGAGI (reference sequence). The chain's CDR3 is CASRSGYGYTF. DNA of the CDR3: TGTGCCAGCAGATCGGGCTATGGCTACACCTTC.

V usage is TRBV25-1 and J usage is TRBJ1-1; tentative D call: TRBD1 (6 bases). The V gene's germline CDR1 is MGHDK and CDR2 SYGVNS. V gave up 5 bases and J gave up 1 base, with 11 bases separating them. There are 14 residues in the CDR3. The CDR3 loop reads CASSTSRGNTEAFF. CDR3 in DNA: TGTGCCAGCAGTACTTCCAGGGGGAACACTGAAGCTTTCTTT.

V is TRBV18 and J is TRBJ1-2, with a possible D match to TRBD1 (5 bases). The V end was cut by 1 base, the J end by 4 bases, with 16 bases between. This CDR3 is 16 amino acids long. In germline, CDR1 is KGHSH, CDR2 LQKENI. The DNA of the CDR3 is TGTGCCAGCTCACCACTCGTAATCCAGGGCTCCTATGGCTACACCTTC. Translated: CASSPLVIQGSYGYTF.

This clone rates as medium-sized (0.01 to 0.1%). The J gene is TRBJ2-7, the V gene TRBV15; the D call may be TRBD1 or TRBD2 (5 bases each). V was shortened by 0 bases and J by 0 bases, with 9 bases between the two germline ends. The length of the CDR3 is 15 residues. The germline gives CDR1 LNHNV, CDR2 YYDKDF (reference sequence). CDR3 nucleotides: TGTGCCACCAGCAGAGATCCGGGGCGCTCCTACGAGCAGTACTTC. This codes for CATSRDPGRSYEQYF.

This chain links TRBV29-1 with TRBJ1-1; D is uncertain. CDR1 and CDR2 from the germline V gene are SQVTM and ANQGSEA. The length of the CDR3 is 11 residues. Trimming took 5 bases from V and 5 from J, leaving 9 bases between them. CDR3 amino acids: CSVIWETEAFF. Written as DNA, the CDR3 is TGCAGCGTTATATGGGAGACTGAAGCTTTCTTT.

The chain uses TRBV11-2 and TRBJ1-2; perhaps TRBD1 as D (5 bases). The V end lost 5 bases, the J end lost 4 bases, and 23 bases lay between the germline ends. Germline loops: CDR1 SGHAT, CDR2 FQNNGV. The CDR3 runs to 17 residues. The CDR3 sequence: CASSLGPTGLGLYGYTF. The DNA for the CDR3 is TGTGCCAGCAGCCTGGGTCCCACAGGCCTAGGGCTCTATGGCTACACCTTC.

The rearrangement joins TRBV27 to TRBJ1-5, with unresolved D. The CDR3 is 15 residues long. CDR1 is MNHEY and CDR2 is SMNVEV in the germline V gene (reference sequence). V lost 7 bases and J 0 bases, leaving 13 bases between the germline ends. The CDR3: CASILRWDSNQPQHF. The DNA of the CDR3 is TGTGCCAGCATCCTAAGGTGGGATAGCAATCAGCCCCAGCATTTT.

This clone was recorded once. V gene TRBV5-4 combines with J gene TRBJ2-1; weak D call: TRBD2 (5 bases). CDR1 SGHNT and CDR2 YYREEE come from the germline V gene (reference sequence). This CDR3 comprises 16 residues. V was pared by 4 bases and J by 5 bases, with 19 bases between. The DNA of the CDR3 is TGTGCCAGCAGCCCTGAAGTGGGAGTGGGTAACAATGAGCAGTTCTTC. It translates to CASSPEVGVGNNEQFF. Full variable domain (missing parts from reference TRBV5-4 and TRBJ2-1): ETGVTQSPTHLIKTRGQQVTLRCSSQSGHNTVSWYQQALGQGPQFIFQYYREEENGRGNFPPRFSGLQFPNYSSELNVNALELDDSALYLCASSPEVGVGNNEQFFGPGTRLTVL.

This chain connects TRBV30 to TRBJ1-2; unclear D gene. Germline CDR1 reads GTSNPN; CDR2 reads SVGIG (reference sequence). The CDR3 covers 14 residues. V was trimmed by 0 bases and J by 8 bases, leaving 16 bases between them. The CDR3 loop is CAWSVTGTFRGYTF. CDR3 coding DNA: TGTGCCTGGAGTGTGACGGGAACCTTTAGGGGCTACACCTTC.

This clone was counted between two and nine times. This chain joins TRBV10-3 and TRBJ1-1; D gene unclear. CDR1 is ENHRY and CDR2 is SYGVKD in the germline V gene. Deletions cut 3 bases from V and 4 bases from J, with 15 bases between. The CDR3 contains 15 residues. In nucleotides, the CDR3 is TGTGCCATCAGTGATATAGCGACCTGGGGCACTGAAGCTTTCTTT. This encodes CAISDIATWGTEAFF.